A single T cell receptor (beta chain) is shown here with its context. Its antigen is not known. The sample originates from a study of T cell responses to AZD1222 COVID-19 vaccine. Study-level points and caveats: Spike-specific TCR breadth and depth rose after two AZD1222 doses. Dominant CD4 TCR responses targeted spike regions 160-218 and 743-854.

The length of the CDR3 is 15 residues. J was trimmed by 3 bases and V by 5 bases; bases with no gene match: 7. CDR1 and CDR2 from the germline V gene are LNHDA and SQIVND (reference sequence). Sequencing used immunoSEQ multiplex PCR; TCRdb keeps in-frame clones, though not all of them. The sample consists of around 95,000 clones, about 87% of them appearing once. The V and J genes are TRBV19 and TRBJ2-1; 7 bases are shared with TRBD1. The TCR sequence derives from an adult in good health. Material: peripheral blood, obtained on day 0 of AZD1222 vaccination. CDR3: CASSPGTVNYNEQFF. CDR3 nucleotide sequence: TGTGCCAGTAGTCCCGGGACAGTGAACTACAATGAGCAGTTCTTC.